This T cell receptor (beta chain) was captured in a study of blood T cells in healthy people across ages. Germline CDR1 reads MGHDK; CDR2 reads SYGVNS. This CDR3 spans 14 amino acids. V dropped 3 bases and J dropped 1 base, with 9 bases sitting between them. Primed by a sample-barcoded 5' primer and a J-beta primer mix, a second PCR proceeded for roughly 6 to 12 cycles. TCRdb passed the 5' RACE reads through MiXCR, listing each CDR3 protein once. The table has about 1.5 million distinct CDR3 sequences, under 55% seen once. There are many counts of this clonotype. This clonotype was sampled from a woman aged 18-29 years in good health. The sequencing input was blood. The V gene is TRBV25-1, the J gene TRBJ2-5; D not certain. The CDR3 region is CASSDRIGQETQYF. The CDR3 DNA is TGTGCCAGCAGTGATCGAATCGGCCAAGAGACCCAGTACTTC.